Presented here are 5 T cell receptor beta chains from one specimen sequenced in a study of long-term antiretroviral therapy in people with HIV (dated by TCRdb to 2021 to 2024). Sequencing of the TRB variable region was done with the immunoSEQ hsTCRB v3.0 assay at survey level resolution. TCRdb limited this immuneACCESS table to in-frame rearrangements with V and J called. A share of clones is missing; checked studies link under half to unresolved V genes, and the rest is unexplained. In this sample the table shows about 28,000 clones, 80% of which occur a single time. Roughly 7% of the sample rests with the top ten. This material consisted of unsorted PBMCs, taken 0.3 years after starting antiretroviral therapy. The receptors derive from a man between 35 and 55 years old with HIV.

This clone was counted between two and nine times. The CDR3 DNA reads as TGTGCCAGCAAAAGAGGGGGAGGCTACACCTTC. This sequence encodes CASKRGGGYTF. This chain links TRBV25-1 with TRBJ1-2, with D perhaps TRBD1 (6 bases). This CDR3 spans 11 amino acids. The V and J ends lost 7 bases and 8 bases respectively, with 11 bases between them. The germline V gene has CDR1 MGHDK and CDR2 SYGVNS.

J is TRBJ1-5 and V is TRBV7-2, with 10 bases fitting TRBD1. This CDR3 has 14 residues. CDR1 SGHTA and CDR2 FQGNSA come from the germline V gene. V trimming: 5 bases; J trimming: 7 bases; junction bases outside the gene matches: 5. CDR3 region: CASSATGGRQPQHF. Here the CDR3 DNA reads TGTGCCAGCAGCGCGACAGGGGGCCGGCAGCCCCAGCATTTT.

The rearrangement joins TRBV2 to TRBJ1-6; 9 bases line up with TRBD1. CDR1 is SNHLY and CDR2 is FYNNEI in the germline V gene. V was pared by 6 bases and J by 3 bases, with 6 bases of the junction left unmatched. CDR3 length: 16 residues. The CDR3 sequence: CASSPRQGVYNSPLHF. In DNA, the CDR3 is TGTGCCAGCAGCCCCAGACAGGGGGTCTATAATTCACCCCTCCACTTT.

The rearrangement links TRBV10-3 to TRBJ1-1; TRBD1 aligns across 7 bases. The germline V gene has CDR1 ENHRY and CDR2 SYGVKD. This CDR3 is built from 14 residues. J lost 1 base, V lost 6 bases, and 5 bases had no gene match. This chain's CDR3 is CAIRQEGANTEAFF. The CDR3 DNA follows: TGTGCCATCAGGCAGGAGGGGGCGAACACTGAAGCTTTCTTT.

This chain uses TRBV10-3 with TRBJ2-5, with 9 nucleotides matching TRBD1. This CDR3 contains 15 residues. After removal of 8 bases from V and 5 bases from J, the junction contained 12 bases not matched to a gene. The germline V gene encodes CDR1 ENHRY and CDR2 SYGVKD. The CDR3 DNA follows: TGTGCCATCGGAGCCGGGACAGGGACCGGGGAGACCCAGTACTTC. Encoded protein: CAIGAGTGTGETQYF.